This T cell receptor beta chain was sequenced for a study of somatic mutations in cytotoxic T cells in rheumatoid arthritis. Study information: There were some V beta antibody-stained T-cell populations flow-sorted at nearly 100% purity, and these included V beta1+ cells sequenced for TCRB.

Germline lookup yields CDR1 SGHVS and CDR2 FNYEAQ. Between the trimmed V and J ends, which lost 5 bases and 4 bases, there was a span of 18 bases. This CDR3 is built from 17 residues. Repertoires were generated with immunoSEQ multiplex PCR, while TCRdb's copy carries only in-frame clones and drops some. The repertoire has roughly 13,000 clones, 65% to 80% of them found once; the top ten carry roughly 7.4%. The source material was CD8+ T cells sorted from blood. This chain links TRBV7-6 with TRBJ2-6; perhaps D is TRBD1 or TRBD2 (5 bases each). The receptor comes from an adult with rheumatoid arthritis. CDR3 bases: TGTGCCAGCAGCCCCCGGGACCGGTCTTCCGGGGCCAACGTCCTGACTTTC. Translating it yields CASSPRDRSSGANVLTF.